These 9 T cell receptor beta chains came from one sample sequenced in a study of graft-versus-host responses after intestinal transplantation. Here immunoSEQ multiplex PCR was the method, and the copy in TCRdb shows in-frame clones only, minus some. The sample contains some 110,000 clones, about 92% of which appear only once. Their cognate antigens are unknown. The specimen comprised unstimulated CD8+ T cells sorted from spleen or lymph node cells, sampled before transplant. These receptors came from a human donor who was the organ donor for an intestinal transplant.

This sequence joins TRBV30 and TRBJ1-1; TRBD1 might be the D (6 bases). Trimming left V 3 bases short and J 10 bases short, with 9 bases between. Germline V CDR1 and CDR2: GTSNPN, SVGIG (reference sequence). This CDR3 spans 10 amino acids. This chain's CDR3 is CAWSYRVAFF. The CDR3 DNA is TGTGCCTGGAGCTACAGGGTAGCTTTCTTT.

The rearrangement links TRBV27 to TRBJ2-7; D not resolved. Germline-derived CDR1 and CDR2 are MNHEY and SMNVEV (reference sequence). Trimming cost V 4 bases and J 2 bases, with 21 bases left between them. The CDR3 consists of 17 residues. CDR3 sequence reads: CASSSIQTFIVPYEQYF. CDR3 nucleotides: TGTGCCAGCAGTTCTATACAGACCTTTATTGTACCCTACGAGCAGTACTTC.

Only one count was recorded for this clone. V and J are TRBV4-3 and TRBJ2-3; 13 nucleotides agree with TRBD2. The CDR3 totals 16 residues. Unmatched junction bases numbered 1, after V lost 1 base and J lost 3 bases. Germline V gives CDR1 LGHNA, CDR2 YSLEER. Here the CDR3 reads CASSQVLAGGTDTQYF. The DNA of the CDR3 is TGCGCCAGCAGCCAAGTACTAGCGGGAGGGACAGATACGCAGTATTTT.

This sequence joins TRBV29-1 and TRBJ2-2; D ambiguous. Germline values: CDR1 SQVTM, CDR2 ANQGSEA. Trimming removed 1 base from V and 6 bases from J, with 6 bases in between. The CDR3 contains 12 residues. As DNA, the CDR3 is TGCAGCGTTGAAGGGTGGTCCGGGGAGCTGTTTTTT. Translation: CSVEGWSGELFF.

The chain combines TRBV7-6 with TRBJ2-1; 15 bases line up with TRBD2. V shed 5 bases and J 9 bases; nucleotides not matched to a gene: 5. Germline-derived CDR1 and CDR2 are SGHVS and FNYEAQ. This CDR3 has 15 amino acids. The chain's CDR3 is CASSPRTSGRGEQFF. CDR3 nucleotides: TGTGCCAGCAGCCCCAGGACTAGCGGGAGGGGTGAGCAGTTCTTC.

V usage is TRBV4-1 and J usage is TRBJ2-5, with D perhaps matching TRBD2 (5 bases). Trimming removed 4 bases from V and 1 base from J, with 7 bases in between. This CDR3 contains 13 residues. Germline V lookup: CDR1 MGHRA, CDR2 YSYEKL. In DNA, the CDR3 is TGCGCCAGCAGCCCGGACTCCCAAGAGACCCAGTACTTC. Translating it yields CASSPDSQETQYF.

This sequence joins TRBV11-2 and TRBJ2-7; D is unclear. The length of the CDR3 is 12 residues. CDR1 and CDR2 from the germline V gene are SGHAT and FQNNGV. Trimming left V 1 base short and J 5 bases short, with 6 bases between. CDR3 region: CASSLGGNEQYF. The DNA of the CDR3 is TGTGCCAGCAGCTTAGGGGGTAACGAGCAGTACTTC. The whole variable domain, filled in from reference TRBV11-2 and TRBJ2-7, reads EAGVAQSPRYKIIEKRQSVAFWCNPISGHATLYWYQQILGQGPKLLIQFQNNGVVDDSQLPKDRFSAERLKGVDSTLKIQPAKLEDSAVYLCASSLGGNEQYFGPGTRLTVT.

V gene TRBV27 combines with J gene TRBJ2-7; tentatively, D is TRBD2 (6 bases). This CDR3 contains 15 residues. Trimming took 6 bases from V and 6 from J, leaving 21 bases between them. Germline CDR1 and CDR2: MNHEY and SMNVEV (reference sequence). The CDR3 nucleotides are TGTGCCAGCAGCCCCCGGGCCTGGGAGGTCGGCGAGCAGTACTTC. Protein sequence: CASSPRAWEVGEQYF.

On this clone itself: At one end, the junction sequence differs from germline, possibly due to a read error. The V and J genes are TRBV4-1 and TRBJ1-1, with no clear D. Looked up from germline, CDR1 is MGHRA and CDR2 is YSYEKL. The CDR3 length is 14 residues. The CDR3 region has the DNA TGTGCCAGCAGCCAACCCAGGCTGTCCACTGAAGCTTTCTTT. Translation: CASSQPRLSTEAFF.